This T cell receptor beta chain originates from a study of cytomegalovirus exposure and HLA in healthy donors. Whole-study findings and limits: An Asian-associated ancestry cluster reportedly showed fewer N-insertions than the approximately 600-donor mean in a later analysis. Later analysis demonstrated an association between a missense DCLRE1C variant and TCR beta V- and J-gene trimming.

The PCR ran on 60 Vbeta and 13 Jbeta primers. Method: immunoSEQ multiplex PCR; TCRdb's copy keeps in-frame clones and lacks some. This table has 95,000 to 100,000 clones, 75% appearing once. This CDR3 spans 14 amino acids. Trimming cost V 0 bases and J 5 bases; bases outside gene matches: 1. In germline, CDR1 is SEHNR, CDR2 FQNEAQ (reference sequence). Note on this clone: As yet, its antigen is unknown.

This chain uses TRBV7-9 with TRBJ1-2, with TRBD1 matching 9 bases. The origin of this receptor is a man between 45 and 60 years old in good health and CMV-seronegative. Sequenced sample: PBMCs. The CDR3 loop is CASSLAGTGYGYTF. CDR3 DNA sequence: TGTGCCAGCAGCTTAGCGGGGACAGGGTATGGCTACACCTTC.